These 31 T cell receptor beta chains share one sample of origin, sequenced in a study of T-cell memory formation after mild COVID-19. MiXCR, run by TCRdb on the 5' RACE reads, gives a single entry per CDR3 protein. The sample carries over 400,000 distinct CDR3 sequences, about 25% recorded once. What was sequenced was PBMCs or a T cell subset sorted from them (not recorded which). These receptors were taken from an adult woman who had mild COVID-19 (a few samples of this study predate the infection). Cell type and time point are not known.

The chain has TRBV5-1 and TRBJ2-6; no definite D call. Germline CDR1 reads SGHRS; CDR2 reads YFSETQ. The V gene lost 4 bases and the J gene lost 4 bases, with 9 bases spanning the gap. This CDR3 comprises 14 residues. CDR3 sequence reads: CASSEFAGANVLTF. DNA of the CDR3: TGCGCCAGCAGCGAGTTCGCGGGGGCCAACGTCCTGACTTTC.

In DNA form, the CDR3 reads TGCAGTGCTAGAGATTGGCGGCAGGGTAATTCACCCCTCCACTTT. It yields the protein CSARDWRQGNSPLHF. J is TRBJ1-6 and V is TRBV20-1, with D possibly matching TRBD1 (5 bases). Germline values: CDR1 DFQATT, CDR2 SNEGSKA (reference sequence). Trimming pared 0 bases from V and 6 bases from J, leaving 12 bases between. CDR3 length: 15 residues.

The V and J genes are TRBV6-4 and TRBJ2-2, with D possibly being TRBD1 or TRBD2 (5 bases each). The CDR3 runs to 16 residues. CDR1 and CDR2 (germline): MRHNA, SNTAGT. V lost 6 bases and J 4 bases, leaving 18 bases between the germline ends. DNA for the CDR3: TGTGCCAGCAGCCGAGAGGGGACCCCGGGCACCGGGGAGCTGTTTTTT. Its protein product is CASSREGTPGTGELFF.

V is TRBV29-1 and J is TRBJ1-2; D not certain. This CDR3 has 12 amino acids. Trimming removed 4 bases at V and 0 bases at J, with 6 bases between. Germline lookup yields CDR1 SQVTM and CDR2 ANQGSEA. In nucleotides, the CDR3 is TGCAGCGTTGGGATCGCTAACTATGGCTACACCTTC. This translates into CSVGIANYGYTF.

The chain recombines TRBV27 with TRBJ1-5, with TRBD1 matching 8 bases. The V and J ends lost 6 bases and 3 bases, in that order; junction bases with no gene match: 7. In germline, CDR1 is MNHEY, CDR2 SMNVEV (reference sequence). There are 15 residues in the CDR3. CDR3 in amino acids: CASRPSGQVNQPQHF. The DNA of the CDR3 is TGTGCCAGCAGACCCTCGGGACAGGTCAATCAGCCCCAGCATTTT.

V usage is TRBV19 and J usage is TRBJ2-1; 9 positions match TRBD1. Trimming at V came to 3 bases and at J to 8 bases, leaving 8 bases not matched to a gene. From germline, CDR1 is LNHDA and CDR2 SQIVND (reference sequence). The CDR3 runs to 15 residues. CDR3 sequence: CASSIGTGKGDEQFF. The CDR3 coding sequence is TGTGCCAGTAGTATCGGGACAGGGAAGGGTGATGAGCAGTTCTTC.

In this sample, this clonotype turned up a few times. This chain's CDR3 is CASSLFTGALDGYTF. As DNA, the CDR3 is TGTGCCAGCAGTTTATTCACAGGGGCTTTGGATGGCTACACCTTC. This sequence joins TRBV28 and TRBJ1-2; TRBD1 aligns across 7 bases. The CDR3 length is 15 residues. V shed 1 base, J shed 6 bases, and the junction held 8 bases outside the gene matches. The germline gives CDR1 MDHEN, CDR2 SYDVKM.

This clonotype was detected a few times. J is TRBJ2-7 and V is TRBV6-5, with D possibly being TRBD2 (6 bases). The CDR3 is 15 residues long. The V end was cut by 8 bases, the J end by 5 bases, with 22 bases between. Germline values: CDR1 MNHEY, CDR2 SVGAGI. CDR3 sequence (DNA): TGTGCCAGCCCGTGGAGGGGCCCCTTAGTCCACGAGCAGTACTTC. It is translated as CASPWRGPLVHEQYF.

The V call is TRBV29-1, the J call TRBJ2-5, with D tentatively TRBD1 (6 bases). The V end was cut by 7 bases, the J end by 5 bases, with 17 bases between. The CDR3 covers 13 residues. From germline, CDR1 is SQVTM and CDR2 ANQGSEA. The CDR3 spells CSAAPDSAETQYF. The CDR3 DNA sequence: TGCAGCGCCGCCCCGGACAGTGCGGAGACCCAGTACTTC.

The chain uses TRBV5-5 and TRBJ2-7, with 10 positions matching TRBD1. From germline, CDR1 is SGHKS and CDR2 YYEKEE (reference sequence). The ends lost 3 bases at V and 3 bases at J; junction bases unmatched: 6. The CDR3 consists of 15 residues. CDR3 sequence reads: CASSSWTGGDYEQYF. For the CDR3, the DNA is TGTGCCAGCAGCTCTTGGACAGGGGGTGACTACGAGCAGTACTTC.

This clonotype was observed a few times. CDR3 amino acids: CASSLMAWGENTEAFF. The CDR3 DNA reads as TGTGCCAGCAGCTTAATGGCCTGGGGAGAAAACACTGAAGCTTTCTTT. The V gene is TRBV11-3, the J gene TRBJ1-1; D not certain. CDR1 SGHNT and CDR2 YENEEA come from the germline V gene. This CDR3 has 16 residues. V lost 2 bases to trimming and J lost 2 bases, with 15 bases between them.

The rearrangement links TRBV15 to TRBJ1-5; D is ambiguous. With 0 bases removed from V and 7 bases from J, the gap between germline ends came to 10 bases. Germline CDR1 reads LNHNV; CDR2 reads YYDKDF (reference sequence). The CDR3 consists of 14 residues. DNA for the CDR3: TGTGCCACCAGCAGAGACCCGGTCGGCCAGCCCCAGCATTTT. Protein product: CATSRDPVGQPQHF.

This clonotype was seen a handful of times. This rearrangement joins TRBV5-1 to TRBJ1-1; possibly TRBD1 for D (6 bases). The CDR3 runs 15 residues. Germline-derived CDR1 and CDR2 are SGHRS and YFSETQ. The V gene lost 1 base and the J gene lost 3 bases, with 13 bases spanning the gap. The CDR3 region has the DNA TGCGCCAGCAGCTTGATGGGACAACTATACACTGAAGCTTTCTTT. This sequence encodes CASSLMGQLYTEAFF.

This chain links TRBV21-1 with TRBJ1-2. TRBV21-1 is a pseudogene locus. This CDR3 is 12 amino acids long. The CDR3 region is CASPLPNYGYTF. CDR3 sequence (DNA): TGTGCCAGCCCACTGCCTAACTATGGCTACACCTTC.

The chain joins TRBV5-1 to TRBJ1-4, with 7 bases aligning to TRBD1. This CDR3 has 13 amino acids. CDR1 is SGHRS and CDR2 is YFSETQ in the germline V gene. J gave up 8 bases and V 4 bases, and 5 bases lay outside the gene matches. Written as DNA, the CDR3 is TGCGCCAGCAGCGCCGGGACAGAGGAAAAACTGTTTTTT. Translated, it gives CASSAGTEEKLFF.

This chain connects TRBV24-1 to TRBJ2-1; no reliable D call. V lost 1 base, J lost 4 bases, and 7 bases lay in between. The CDR3 spans 14 residues. Germline CDR1 is KGHDR and CDR2 is SFDVKD. The CDR3 sequence: CATSDLGVYNEQFF. In nucleotides, the CDR3 is TGTGCCACCAGTGATTTAGGCGTTTACAATGAGCAGTTCTTC.

J is TRBJ2-1 and V is TRBV6-5; 7 bases line up with TRBD2. CDR1 MNHEY and CDR2 SVGAGI come from the germline V gene. The CDR3 length is 15 residues. V lost 4 bases and J lost 5; bases outside the gene matches: 8. CDR3 nucleotide sequence: TGTGCCAGCAGTTGGGAGGGCGGGAGCAACAATGAGCAGTTCTTC. It yields the protein CASSWEGGSNNEQFF.

The chain uses TRBV7-2 and TRBJ1-4; 7 bases line up with TRBD1. The germline V gene encodes CDR1 SGHTA and CDR2 FQGNSA. The CDR3 is 15 amino acids. Germline trimming cut 5 bases from V and 7 bases from J; bases unmatched to any gene: 10. The CDR3 DNA reads TGTGCCAGCAGCCCCGACAGGGCGGGAGGTGAAAAACTGTTTTTT. Amino acid sequence: CASSPDRAGGEKLFF.

The chain employs TRBV12-3 or TRBV12-4 and TRBJ2-1, with 10 bases that match TRBD1. CDR3 length equals 15 residues. The V gene end was trimmed by 6 bases and the J gene end by 5 bases; junction bases not matched to a gene: 7. CDR3 nucleotides: TGTGCCAGCAGAACTCCGGACAGGGGGGACAATGAGCAGTTCTTC. Its translation: CASRTPDRGDNEQFF.

The V call is TRBV12-3 or TRBV12-4, the J call TRBJ1-2; D is unresolved. Trimming removed 6 bases from V and 0 bases from J, with 14 bases in between. The length of the CDR3 is 15 residues. The CDR3, as DNA: TGTGCCAGCAGACGCTCGACGGTGGCTAACTATGGCTACACCTTC. Protein: CASRRSTVANYGYTF.

This clonotype was picked up a small number of times. The rearrangement links TRBV7-2 to TRBJ2-1; 10 nucleotides match TRBD2. V was clipped by 4 bases and J by 8 bases; unmatched bases: 17. CDR3 length: 18 amino acids. Germline loops: CDR1 SGHTA, CDR2 FQGNSA. CDR3 DNA sequence: TGTGCCAGCAGCTCCCCTCATATAGCGGGAGGTAAGACCTATGAGCAGTTCTTC. Translated, it gives CASSSPHIAGGKTYEQFF.

V gene TRBV3-1 combines with J gene TRBJ1-1; D is ambiguous. Germline-derived CDR1 and CDR2 are LGHDT and YNNKEL (reference sequence). There are 14 residues in the CDR3. Deletions cut 1 base from V and 3 bases from J, with 9 bases between. The CDR3 nucleotides read TGTGCCAGCAGCCAAGGGTCTGGGGACACTGAAGCTTTCTTT. Protein product: CASSQGSGDTEAFF.

The V and J genes are TRBV20-1 and TRBJ1-4; D may be TRBD1 (5 bases). Looked up from germline, CDR1 is DFQATT and CDR2 is SNEGSKA (reference sequence). The CDR3 covers 12 residues. With 3 bases removed from V and 6 bases from J, the gap between germline ends came to 8 bases. The CDR3 sequence: CSASTRDEKLFF. In nucleotides, the CDR3 is TGCAGTGCTAGTACCAGGGATGAAAAACTGTTTTTT.

The chain employs TRBV12-3 or TRBV12-4 and TRBJ2-1; D is ambiguous. V gave up 5 bases and J gave up 5 bases, with 1 base separating them. The CDR3 has 10 residues. CDR3 amino acids: CASSNNEQFF. The CDR3 DNA sequence: TGTGCCAGCAGTAACAATGAGCAGTTCTTC.

This clonotype was detected once. The chain combines TRBV7-9 with TRBJ1-4; no definite D call. In germline, CDR1 is SEHNR, CDR2 FQNEAQ (reference sequence). The germline V and J ends were trimmed by 5 bases and 5 bases, with 15 bases remaining between them. The CDR3 covers 15 residues. The CDR3 sequence is CASSPQAIFNEKLFF. The CDR3 coding sequence is TGTGCCAGCAGCCCGCAGGCGATTTTCAATGAAAAACTGTTTTTT.

The rearrangement joins TRBV4-3 to TRBJ2-1, with D hard to call. This CDR3 is built from 16 residues. The ends were cut back, 2 bases at V and 1 base at J, with 12 bases in the middle. CDR1 is LGHNA and CDR2 is YSLEER in the germline V gene. CDR3 amino acids: CASSQFRTRSYNEQFF. CDR3 in DNA: TGCGCCAGCAGCCAATTCAGGACCCGGTCCTACAATGAGCAGTTCTTC.

In this sample, this clonotype turned up a few times. This rearrangement joins TRBV4-1 to TRBJ1-2; D gene unclear. Germline CDR1 and CDR2: MGHRA and YSYEKL. The CDR3 consists of 13 residues. Deletions cut 8 bases from V and 4 bases from J, with 14 bases between. The CDR3 DNA is TGCGCCAGCTCCCTCGTAGAATCCTATGGCTACACCTTC. This translates into CASSLVESYGYTF.

The chain recombines TRBV30 with TRBJ1-6; the match to TRBD1 covers 7 bases. The CDR3 runs to 18 residues. With V trimmed by 1 base and J by 8 bases, 17 bases remained unmatched. Germline V gives CDR1 GTSNPN, CDR2 SVGIG (reference sequence). The CDR3 loop reads CAWSAPGQSKGNYSPLHF. DNA for the CDR3: TGTGCCTGGAGTGCCCCGGGACAGTCTAAGGGGAATTATTCACCCCTCCACTTT.

This clonotype was observed many times. The chain has TRBV11-2 and TRBJ2-2, with a possible D match to TRBD2 (5 bases). Germline CDR1 reads SGHAT; CDR2 reads FQNNGV. CDR3 size: 14 residues. V was trimmed by 1 base and J by 5 bases, leaving 8 bases between them. The DNA for the CDR3 is TGTGCCAGCAGCTTAGTTCCGGGGACCGGGGAGCTGTTTTTT. Protein product: CASSLVPGTGELFF.

There are a few counts of this clonotype. The J gene is TRBJ2-7, the V gene TRBV5-6; possible D gene TRBD1, 6 bases. This CDR3 spans 13 amino acids. Germline CDR1 reads SGHDT; CDR2 reads YYEEEE. V was cut by 3 bases and J by 3 bases, with 10 bases left in between. In nucleotides, the CDR3 is TGTGCCAGCAGCTATCCGACAGGCTACGAGCAGTACTTC. Translating gives CASSYPTGYEQYF.

V is TRBV5-1 and J is TRBJ2-7; possibly TRBD1 or TRBD2 for D (5 bases each). Germline V gene sequence: CDR1 SGHRS, CDR2 YFSETQ. Trimming took 1 base from V and 5 from J, leaving 7 bases between them. This CDR3 is built from 12 residues. The CDR3 is CASSLMGDEQYF. Written as DNA, the CDR3 is TGCGCCAGCAGCTTGATGGGGGACGAGCAGTACTTC.